This T cell receptor (beta chain) came from a study of regulatory T cells in long-lasting Graves disease. Construction of TCR beta libraries relied on iRepertoire HTBI primers and on Arm-PCR targeting CDR3 regions. Original analysis: Samples collectively showed some 65 TRBV and approximately 14 TRBJ segments. TCRdb re-called the multiplex PCR reads with MiXCR, one entry per CDR3 protein. TCRdb assigned the V and J calls; the authors' analysis was not used. The sample records over 350,000 distinct CDR3 sequences, about 15% being singletons. The CDR3 sequence is 13 residues long. V was pared by 2 bases and J by 5 bases, with 9 bases between. The germline V gene has CDR1 SEHNR and CDR2 FQNEAQ (reference sequence). Time point reported: newly diagnosed GD, antithyroid drugs for less than 3 months. PBMC-derived RNA was used for the TCR library. By American Thyroid Association guidelines, Graves' disease was diagnosed in the cohort.

These data were likewise used in another study, on T cells in Graves' hyperthyroidism and ophthalmopathy. From that report: The hyperthyroidism was newly diagnosed and had lasted under 2 months; the patients were aged 18 to 65. During a first-round RT-PCR of the TCR CDR3, the HTBI primer set was used.

This clonotype was sampled from a woman between 50 and 59 years old with Graves disease. The specimen comprised peripheral blood mononuclear cells (PBMCs), sampled at new diagnosis, from a patient treated with antithyroid drugs. The genes are TRBV7-9 and TRBJ1-1, with D hard to call. The CDR3 region has the DNA TGTGCCAGCAGCTTAACAACGAAAACTGAAGCTTTCTTT. Its translation: CASSLTTKTEAFF.